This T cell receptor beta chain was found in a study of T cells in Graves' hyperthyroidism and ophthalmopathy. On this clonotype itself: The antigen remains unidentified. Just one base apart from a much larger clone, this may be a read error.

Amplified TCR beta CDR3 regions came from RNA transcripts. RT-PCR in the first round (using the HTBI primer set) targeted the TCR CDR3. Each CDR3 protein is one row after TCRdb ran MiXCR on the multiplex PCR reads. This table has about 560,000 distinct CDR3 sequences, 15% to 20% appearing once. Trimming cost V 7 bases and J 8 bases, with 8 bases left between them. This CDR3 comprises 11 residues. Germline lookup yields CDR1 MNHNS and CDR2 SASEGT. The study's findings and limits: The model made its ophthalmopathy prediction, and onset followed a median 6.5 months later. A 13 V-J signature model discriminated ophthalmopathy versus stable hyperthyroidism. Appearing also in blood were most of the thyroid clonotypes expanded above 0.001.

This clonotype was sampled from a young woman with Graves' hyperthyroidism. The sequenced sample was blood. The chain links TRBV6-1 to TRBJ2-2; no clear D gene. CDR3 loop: CASTQAGELFF. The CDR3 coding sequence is TGTGCCAGCACCCAGGCGGGGGAGCTGTTTTTT.